This T cell receptor (beta chain) was sequenced during a study of T cells expressing NK-cell markers. UMIs accompanied the 5'RACE template switching by which TCR beta cDNA was made. Each CDR3 protein gets one entry in TCRdb, which reprocessed the 5' RACE reads and gives no DNA. This sample contains about 460,000 distinct CDR3 sequences. Germline V gene data show CDR1 as ENHRY and CDR2 as SYGVKD. The CDR3 runs 16 residues. To note about this clonotype: Its target is not known.

Findings of the study overall: Among CD8+ T cells from several donors, dominant NKG2C+ clonotypes accounted for about 1.0-7.0%.

The chain recombines TRBV10-3 with TRBJ2-7; with no DNA, the TCRdb D assignment of TRBD2 cannot be verified. Sequences were obtained from blood T cells: a sorted CD56 or NKG2C T cell subset, CD4+ or CD8+ T cells, or bulk PBMC T cells (not recorded which). The TCR was taken from a woman between 50 and 59 years old in good health. The chain's CDR3 is CAISVSGTSGSYEQYF.